These T cell receptor beta chains were read from a single sample in a study of OX40 agonist ivuxolimab in advanced cancers. The method was immunoSEQ multiplex PCR; TCRdb's version includes in-frame clones alone and lacks a portion of them. Altogether 75,000 or so clones are present, roughly 81% being singletons, with the ten largest covering around 25%. The starting material was CD4+ or CD8+ T cells sorted from blood, obtained in a trial of the OX40 agonist ivuxolimab. The origin of the receptors is an adult with an advanced solid tumor such as melanoma, head and neck, liver or kidney cancer. CDR3s include the opening cysteine and the closing phenylalanine or tryptophan. A D gene is named only where the DNA matches it firmly. Size tells how often a clone was seen (once, few, many) or the class of an expanded clone, and some rows leave it out.

abundance: NA; d_gene: NA; v_gene: TRBV5-8; j_gene: TRBJ1-5; CDR3nt: TGTGCCAGCAGCTTGAGTTTCGCTCAGCCCCAGCATTTT; CDR3aa: CASSLSFAQPQHF
abundance: NA; d_gene: NA; v_gene: TRBV4-2; j_gene: TRBJ2-1; CDR3nt: TGTGCCAGCAGCCTGCGGGGTAGCGAGCACAATGAGCAGTTCTTC; CDR3aa: CASSLRGSEHNEQFF
abundance: NA; d_gene: NA; v_gene: TRBV5-5; j_gene: TRBJ2-3; CDR3nt: TGTGCCAGCAGCTTGTCGCCAGTGAGGGGAGCAGATACGCAGTATTTT; CDR3aa: CASSLSPVRGADTQYF
abundance: once; d_gene: NA; v_gene: TRBV30; j_gene: TRBJ2-1; CDR3nt: TGTGCCTGGAGCTCTATCCATGAGCAGTTCTTC; CDR3aa: CAWSSIHEQFF
abundance: once; d_gene: TRBD1; v_gene: TRBV6-5; j_gene: TRBJ1-1; CDR3nt: TGTGCCAGCAACCAACCAGGGGGAGGGAACACTGAAGCTTTCTTT; CDR3aa: CASNQPGGGNTEAFF
abundance: NA; d_gene: NA; v_gene: TRBV5-6; j_gene: TRBJ1-2; CDR3nt: TGTGCCAGCAGCTTGGGCTATGGCTACACCTTC; CDR3aa: CASSLGYGYTF
abundance: NA; d_gene: NA; v_gene: TRBV19; j_gene: TRBJ2-2; CDR3nt: TGTGCCAGTAGTACGACAGCAATAAACACCGGGGAGCTGTTTTTT; CDR3aa: CASSTTAINTGELFF
abundance: NA; d_gene: TRBD1; v_gene: TRBV7-9; j_gene: TRBJ1-2; CDR3nt: TGTGCCAGCAGCTTAGGGGGACAGGGTGACTATGGCTACACCTTC; CDR3aa: CASSLGGQGDYGYTF
abundance: once; d_gene: NA; v_gene: TRBV6-5; j_gene: TRBJ1-2; CDR3nt: TGTGCCAGCAGTTATCAGGGGCGCTACTATGGCTACACCTTC; CDR3aa: CASSYQGRYYGYTF
abundance: once; d_gene: TRBD2; v_gene: TRBV2; j_gene: TRBJ2-7; CDR3nt: TGTGCCAGCAGTTCTAGCGGAGTCGGGGAGCAGTACTTC; CDR3aa: CASSSSGVGEQYF
abundance: NA; d_gene: TRBD1; v_gene: TRBV5-1; j_gene: TRBJ1-2; CDR3nt: TGCGCCAGCAGCGGGGACAGGGGGCTCAGCTATGGCTACACCTTC; CDR3aa: CASSGDRGLSYGYTF
abundance: NA; d_gene: TRBD1; v_gene: TRBV4-2; j_gene: TRBJ2-2; CDR3nt: TGTGCCAGCGGGCTAATTCGACAGGGGGATAACACCGGGGAGCTGTTTTTT; CDR3aa: CASGLIRQGDNTGELFF
abundance: once; d_gene: TRBD1; v_gene: TRBV4-2; j_gene: TRBJ1-3; CDR3nt: TGTGCCAGCAGCCCCGGGACAGGGTCTGGAAACACCATATATTTT; CDR3aa: CASSPGTGSGNTIYF
abundance: NA; d_gene: TRBD1; v_gene: TRBV4-2; j_gene: TRBJ2-7; CDR3nt: TGTGCCAGCAGCCGAGGGACAGGACACGAGCAGTACTTC; CDR3aa: CASSRGTGHEQYF
abundance: NA; d_gene: TRBD1; v_gene: TRBV5-1; j_gene: TRBJ2-5; CDR3nt: TGCGCCAGCACAACCCGAGGGACAGGGATGGGGGAGACCCAGTACTTC; CDR3aa: CASTTRGTGMGETQYF
abundance: NA; d_gene: TRBD1; v_gene: TRBV19; j_gene: TRBJ2-2; CDR3nt: TGTGCCAGTAAGACAGGGCCGAACACCGGGGAGCTGTTTTTT; CDR3aa: CASKTGPNTGELFF
abundance: once; d_gene: TRBD1; v_gene: TRBV9; j_gene: TRBJ1-5; CDR3nt: TGTGCCAGCAGCGGGGGGACAGGCCATAGCAATCAGCCCCAGCATTTT; CDR3aa: CASSGGTGHSNQPQHF
abundance: NA; d_gene: NA; v_gene: TRBV9; j_gene: TRBJ1-1; CDR3nt: TGTGCCAGCAGCGAGAACTGGGGCACTGAAGCTTTCTTT; CDR3aa: CASSENWGTEAFF
abundance: NA; d_gene: TRBD2; v_gene: TRBV10-3; j_gene: TRBJ2-4; CDR3nt: TGTGCCATCAGTGAAGGAGGACTAGCGGGGGCCGTGGCCGGATTAGCCAAAAACATTCAGTACTTC; CDR3aa: CAISEGGLAGAVAGLAKNIQYF
abundance: NA; d_gene: NA; v_gene: TRBV11-3; j_gene: TRBJ2-7; CDR3nt: TGTGCCAGCAGCTTAGAAACGGGTCCTTCCTACGAGCAGTACTTC; CDR3aa: CASSLETGPSYEQYF
abundance: NA; d_gene: NA; v_gene: TRBV5-1; j_gene: TRBJ1-6; CDR3nt: TGCGCCAGCAGCGCCGGGTCGGATCATCTCTTCTCCTATAATTCACCCCTCCACTTT; CDR3aa: CASSAGSDHLFSYNSPLHF
abundance: NA; d_gene: NA; v_gene: TRBV5-1; j_gene: TRBJ2-1; CDR3nt: TGCGCCAGCAGTCACCCAGGGGACAATGAGCAGTTCTTC; CDR3aa: CASSHPGDNEQFF
abundance: NA; d_gene: NA; v_gene: TRBV11-2; j_gene: TRBJ1-2; CDR3nt: TGTGCCAGCAGGATCGACGGAAACTATGGCTACACCTTC; CDR3aa: CASRIDGNYGYTF
abundance: NA; d_gene: NA; v_gene: TRBV7-2; j_gene: TRBJ2-5; CDR3nt: TGTGCCAGCAGCCGCCAGGGGTACCAAGAGACCCAGTACTTC; CDR3aa: CASSRQGYQETQYF
abundance: NA; d_gene: NA; v_gene: TRBV7-5; j_gene: TRBJ2-7; CDR3nt: TGTGCCAGCAGCTTAGGGGGAAACTCCTACGAGCAGTACTTC; CDR3aa: CASSLGGNSYEQYF
abundance: NA; d_gene: NA; v_gene: TRBV6-1; j_gene: TRBJ1-2; CDR3nt: TGTGCCAGCAGTGAACCAGACTATGGCTACACCTTC; CDR3aa: CASSEPDYGYTF
abundance: NA; d_gene: NA; v_gene: TRBV15; j_gene: TRBJ1-4; CDR3nt: TGTGCCACCAGCAGAGAACAGAATATCCCAAATGAAAAACTGTTTTTT; CDR3aa: CATSREQNIPNEKLFF
abundance: NA; d_gene: TRBD1; v_gene: TRBV28; j_gene: TRBJ1-4; CDR3nt: TGTGCCAGCAGTACCCGCAGGGGGATAGGCGAAAAACTGTTTTTT; CDR3aa: CASSTRRGIGEKLFF
abundance: few; d_gene: NA; v_gene: TRBV15; j_gene: TRBJ1-1; CDR3nt: TGTGCCACCAGCAGAGGGGACCAGAGTGAAGCTTTCTTT; CDR3aa: CATSRGDQSEAFF
abundance: NA; d_gene: NA; v_gene: TRBV6-4; j_gene: TRBJ1-2; CDR3nt: TGTGCCAGCCGTGCTAGACCTGATACAGACGGCTACACCTTC; CDR3aa: CASRARPDTDGYTF
abundance: NA; d_gene: NA; v_gene: TRBV20-1; j_gene: TRBJ1-1; CDR3nt: TGCAGTGCTAGACTCGGCGGCTTGGCTTTCTTT; CDR3aa: CSARLGGLAFF
abundance: once; d_gene: NA; v_gene: TRBV18; j_gene: TRBJ2-3; CDR3nt: TGTGCCAGCTCACCTATCCCCTACAGCGATACGCAGTATTTT; CDR3aa: CASSPIPYSDTQYF
abundance: NA; d_gene: TRBD2; v_gene: TRBV18; j_gene: TRBJ2-1; CDR3nt: TGTGCCAGCTCACCACGTCTAGCGGACAATGAGCAGTTCTTC; CDR3aa: CASSPRLADNEQFF
abundance: NA; d_gene: NA; v_gene: TRBV19; j_gene: TRBJ1-4; CDR3nt: TGTGCCAGTAGTATAATCTTGACGGCTGCAACTAATGAAAAACTGTTTTTT; CDR3aa: CASSIILTAATNEKLFF
abundance: NA; d_gene: TRBD2; v_gene: TRBV13; j_gene: TRBJ2-1; CDR3nt: TGTGCCAGCAGCGTGGGACTAGCGGGGTCACATGAGCAGTTCTTC; CDR3aa: CASSVGLAGSHEQFF
abundance: NA; d_gene: NA; v_gene: TRBV7-8; j_gene: TRBJ2-2; CDR3nt: TGTGCCAGCAGCTTAATGGGACGGGCCGCGAACACCGGGGAGCTGTTTTTT; CDR3aa: CASSLMGRAANTGELFF
abundance: NA; d_gene: TRBD2; v_gene: TRBV5-8; j_gene: TRBJ2-2; CDR3nt: TGTGCCAGCAGCTTCAGGTTCGGCGGGAGAGTGAACACCGGGGAGCTGTTTTTT; CDR3aa: CASSFRFGGRVNTGELFF
abundance: NA; d_gene: TRBD2; v_gene: TRBV10-3; j_gene: TRBJ2-1; CDR3nt: TGTGCCCTCGGGACTAGGAACAATGAGCAGTTCTTC; CDR3aa: CALGTRNNEQFF
abundance: NA; d_gene: NA; v_gene: TRBV2; j_gene: TRBJ1-2; CDR3nt: TGTGCCAGCAGTATAACTACCGGGGACTATGGCTACACCTTC; CDR3aa: CASSITTGDYGYTF
abundance: NA; d_gene: TRBD1; v_gene: TRBV2; j_gene: TRBJ1-1; CDR3nt: TGTGCCAGGCTCAGAGGACAGGTGAACACTGAAGCTTTCTTT; CDR3aa: CARLRGQVNTEAFF
abundance: few; d_gene: NA; v_gene: TRBV4-1; j_gene: TRBJ1-1; CDR3nt: TGCGCCAGCAGCCAAGAGGGGGGCACTGAAGCTTTCTTT; CDR3aa: CASSQEGGTEAFF
abundance: NA; d_gene: NA; v_gene: TRBV12-2; j_gene: TRBJ2-5; CDR3nt: TGTGCAAGTCGCTTAGGACTAGCGGGGAGATCGTACCAAGAGACCCAGTACTTC; CDR3aa: CASRLGLAGRSYQETQYF
abundance: NA; d_gene: NA; v_gene: TRBV7-9; j_gene: TRBJ2-5; CDR3nt: TGTGCCAGCAGCTTTATAGGGACCCAGTACTTC; CDR3aa: CASSFIGTQYF
abundance: NA; d_gene: NA; v_gene: TRBV7-2; j_gene: TRBJ1-6; CDR3nt: TGTGCCAGCAGCTTAGGGACAAATTCACCCCTCCACTTT; CDR3aa: CASSLGTNSPLHF
abundance: NA; d_gene: TRBD1; v_gene: TRBV5-1; j_gene: TRBJ1-4; CDR3nt: TGCGCCAGCAGCTTAGTCATGTCCCGGGACAGGGGATCAAATGAAAAACTGTTTTTT; CDR3aa: CASSLVMSRDRGSNEKLFF
abundance: NA; d_gene: NA; v_gene: TRBV7-6; j_gene: TRBJ2-1; CDR3nt: TGTGCCAGCAGCTCCCCTTGGCAGCGGGCCAGCTCCTACAATGAGCAGTTCTTC; CDR3aa: CASSSPWQRASSYNEQFF
abundance: NA; d_gene: NA; v_gene: TRBV6-1; j_gene: TRBJ2-7; CDR3nt: TGTGCCAGCAGTTATAGTCCGGGGGAGCAGTACTTC; CDR3aa: CASSYSPGEQYF
abundance: once; d_gene: NA; v_gene: TRBV29-1; j_gene: TRBJ2-7; CDR3nt: TGCAGCGCCCGAGGGGCCTCGGTCCACGAGCAGTACTTC; CDR3aa: CSARGASVHEQYF
abundance: once; d_gene: NA; v_gene: TRBV6-6; j_gene: TRBJ1-4; CDR3nt: TGTGCCAGCAGTCAAACGCAGGGAGACTTTGAAAAACTGTTTTTT; CDR3aa: CASSQTQGDFEKLFF
abundance: NA; d_gene: TRBD2; v_gene: TRBV4-1; j_gene: TRBJ2-5; CDR3nt: TGCGCCAGCAGCCAAAACCTCGTCCTAGCGGGAACCCAGTACTTC; CDR3aa: CASSQNLVLAGTQYF
abundance: NA; d_gene: NA; v_gene: TRBV5-4; j_gene: TRBJ2-7; CDR3nt: TGTGCCAGCAGTAAGGGTTACGAGCAGTACTTC; CDR3aa: CASSKGYEQYF
abundance: NA; d_gene: NA; v_gene: TRBV12-5; j_gene: TRBJ2-3; CDR3nt: TGTGCTAGTGATGTACGGGTCCAGGCGGATACGCAGTATTTT; CDR3aa: CASDVRVQADTQYF
abundance: NA; d_gene: NA; v_gene: TRBV5-5; j_gene: TRBJ1-2; CDR3nt: TGTGCCAGCAGCTTGAACAGCCTCTATGGCTACACCTTC; CDR3aa: CASSLNSLYGYTF